The rows below give T cell receptor beta chains drawn from one sample of a study of blood T cell repertoires in COVID-19. TCRdb's copy holds only in-frame clones and misses some; the assay was immunoSEQ multiplex PCR. The sample records roughly 82,000 clones, around four fifths being singletons. The sample comprised peripheral blood. The receptors were sampled from a woman in her sixties with acute or convalescent COVID-19. CDR3s include the opening cysteine and the closing phenylalanine or tryptophan. A D gene is named only where the DNA matches it firmly. Clone size appears in some rows only: once, few, many, or a class for an expanded clone.

j_gene,v_gene,abundance,d_gene,CDR3nt,CDR3aa
TRBJ2-1,TRBV7-6,few,-,TGTGCCAGCAGCCCCAGGACTGACTTTCGTGAGCAGTTCTTC,CASSPRTDFREQFF
TRBJ1-1,TRBV19,-,TRBD1,TGTGCCAGTACCTGGACAGGGAGGACTGAAGCTTTCTTT,CASTWTGRTEAFF
TRBJ2-3,TRBV7-2,-,TRBD2,TGTGCCAGCAGCTCAGGTCGGGCAGCGGGGGCCCCGACAGATACGCAGTATTTT,CASSSGRAAGAPTDTQYF
TRBJ2-1,TRBV21-1,-,-,TGTGCCAGCAGCAAAGCGCGGGGTAGCGGGAGATATTACAATGAGCAGTTCTTC,CASSKARGSGRYYNEQFF
TRBJ1-4,TRBV6-5,-,TRBD1,TGTGCCAGCAGTTCAACAGGGGCTGGTGAAAAACTGTTTTTT,CASSSTGAGEKLFF
TRBJ2-3,TRBV11-3,once,-,TGTGCCAGCCGCGGCCATGGGGGGGACAGGACAGATACGCAGTATTTT,CASRGHGGDRTDTQYF
TRBJ2-5,TRBV6-2/TRBV6-3,-,-,TGTGCCAGCAGTTGGCGCCGGGACACCGGAGAGACCCAGTACTTC,CASSWRRDTGETQYF
TRBJ2-3,TRBV7-9,-,TRBD2,TGTGCCAGCAGCTTCTCGACTAGCGGACTGACAGATACGCAGTATTTT,CASSFSTSGLTDTQYF
TRBJ1-5,TRBV6-5,many,-,TGTGCCAGCACAGGGGTTGGCAATCAGCCCCAGCATTTT,CASTGVGNQPQHF
TRBJ2-1,TRBV7-3,-,TRBD1,TGTGCCAGCAGCGGGACAGGCGCCTACAATGAGCAGTTCTTC,CASSGTGAYNEQFF
TRBJ2-3,TRBV6-2/TRBV6-3,-,TRBD1,TGTGCCAGCAGTTACGGCGACAGGGCCATGAGCACAGATACGCAGTATTTT,CASSYGDRAMSTDTQYF
TRBJ2-1,TRBV7-9,-,TRBD1,TGTGCCAGCAGCTTGGGGCGGACAGGGATGGGTGAGCAGTTCTTC,CASSLGRTGMGEQFF
TRBJ1-1,TRBV5-1,-,-,TGCGCCAGCAGCCCCTTCGTCGGGACTGAAGCTTTCTTT,CASSPFVGTEAFF
TRBJ1-2,TRBV6-5,-,-,TGTGCCAGCAGTTACTCGAGAAGTAGGGGGTCTGGCTACACCTTC,CASSYSRSRGSGYTF
TRBJ1-6,TRBV4-2,-,TRBD1,TGTGCCAGCAGCCAAGACGGGACAGGGGGCTCCTATAATTCACCCCTCCACTTT,CASSQDGTGGSYNSPLHF
TRBJ2-1,TRBV11-3,-,TRBD2,TGTGCCAGCAGCCCAGGACTAGCGGGAGTTAATGAGCAGTTCTTC,CASSPGLAGVNEQFF
TRBJ1-6,TRBV6-6,-,-,TGTGCCAGCAGTTACGCGGGGCGCGGGGGCGATTCACCCCTCCACTTT,CASSYAGRGGDSPLHF
TRBJ2-3,TRBV30,-,-,TGTGCCTGGAGTGGGTCCTTACTAAATAGCGGCGGGATTCAGTCGTCGCAGTATTTT,CAWSGSLLNSGGIQSSQYF